This is a list of T cell receptor beta chains from one sample in a study of blood T cell repertoires in COVID-19. Libraries were prepared by immunoSEQ multiplex PCR; TCRdb keeps only in-frame clonotypes and omits some of them. Here the sample spans a few hundred thousand clones, about four fifths being singletons. Sequencing used PBMCs or T cells enriched from blood (not recorded which). The receptor source for this set is a woman aged 55 to 70 who had recovered from COVID-19. CDR3s include the opening cysteine and the closing phenylalanine or tryptophan. Each record gives: V gene, J gene, D gene, CDR3 length, clone size, CDR3 DNA, CDR3 protein. A D gene is named only where the DNA matches it firmly. Clone sizes are given selectively: once, few, many, or a class where the clone is expanded.

>TRBV5-6|TRBJ1-2|NA|11|NA
TGTGCCAGCAGCTTGTCGGAGGGCTACACCTTC
CASSLSEGYTF
>TRBV19|TRBJ1-1|NA|17|NA
TGTGCCAGTAGTATAGATCCGCGGACACCTCTAGACACTGAAGCTTTCTTT
CASSIDPRTPLDTEAFF
>TRBV19|TRBJ2-7|TRBD2|15|NA
TGTGCCAGTAGTCCCCTAGCGGGAACCACCTACGAGCAGTACTTC
CASSPLAGTTYEQYF
>TRBV5-1|TRBJ2-3|NA|13|NA
TGCGCCAGCAGCTTGGAAGAGGGACTGCATGAATATTTT
CASSLEEGLHEYF
>TRBV5-5|TRBJ1-4|NA|16|NA
TGTGCCAGCAGCTTGAGCCGGAGTGCAACTAATGAAAAACTGTTTTTT
CASSLSRSATNEKLFF
>TRBV6-2/TRBV6-3|TRBJ2-7|NA|14|NA
TGTGCCAGCAGTTACGGTTGGGCCTCCTACGAGCAGTACTTC
CASSYGWASYEQYF
>TRBV6-2/TRBV6-3|TRBJ1-1|NA|13|once
TGTGCCAGCAGTTACTCCACAGCCACTGAAGCTTTCTTT
CASSYSTATEAFF
>TRBV10-2|TRBJ1-1|NA|16|NA
TGCGCCAGCAGTGAGTCAAGACAGGCGCGAGGGGATGAAGCTTTCTTT
CASSESRQARGDEAFF
>TRBV7-9|TRBJ2-7|NA|13|NA
TGTGCCAGCAGCCCGCGACTCTCCTACGAGCAGTACTTC
CASSPRLSYEQYF
>TRBV19|TRBJ1-2|NA|12|NA
TGTGCCAGTAGTATGGAGTACTATGGCTACACCTTC
CASSMEYYGYTF
>TRBV7-2|TRBJ2-2|NA|15|few
TGTGCCAGCAGCTTTCCCGGGGTGCGGTCCGGGGAGCTGTTTTTT
CASSFPGVRSGELFF
>TRBV6-2/TRBV6-3|TRBJ1-1|NA|14|NA
TGTGCCAGCAGTTACGGTACTTCGAACACTGAAGCTTTCTTT
CASSYGTSNTEAFF
>TRBV19|TRBJ2-3|TRBD1|15|NA
TGTGCCAGTAGTATAGAGGCCAGGGGGACAGATACGCAGTATTTT
CASSIEARGTDTQYF
>TRBV2|TRBJ2-7|TRBD2|13|NA
TGTGCCAGCAACGGGGGGAGCTCCTACGAGCAGTACTTC
CASNGGSSYEQYF
>TRBV5-1|TRBJ1-6|TRBD1|14|NA
TGCGCCAGCAGTCGGACAGGGGGCGATTCACCCCTCCACTTT
CASSRTGGDSPLHF
>TRBV2|TRBJ1-5|NA|14|NA
TGTGCCAGCAGTTTAGGACAGACGGTAACGGCCCAGCATTTT
CASSLGQTVTAQHF
>TRBV7-8|TRBJ2-7|NA|12|many
TGTGCCAGCAGCTTTGTAGGCGGCGAGCAGTACTTC
CASSFVGGEQYF
>TRBV9|TRBJ2-4|NA|14|NA
TGTGCCAGCAGCGGGACCGGGATACTAAACATTCAGTACTTC
CASSGTGILNIQYF
>TRBV2|TRBJ2-7|TRBD2|15|NA
TGTGCCAGCAGTTCGGGACTAGCGGGAGGATACGAGCAGTACTTC
CASSSGLAGGYEQYF
>TRBV7-9|TRBJ2-5|TRBD2|15|NA
TGTGCCAGCAGCCCGCAGCGGGGGCCTGGGGAGACCCAGTACTTC
CASSPQRGPGETQYF
>TRBV9|TRBJ1-5|NA|14|NA
TGTGCCAGCAGCATGGGGGCAGGAAATCAGCCCCAGCATTTT
CASSMGAGNQPQHF
>TRBV5-1|TRBJ2-3|NA|14|NA
TGCGCCAGCAGCTTGGACAGGGAGGGAGATACGCAGTATTTT
CASSLDREGDTQYF
>TRBV6-1|TRBJ2-7|TRBD2|15|NA
TGTGCCAGCAGTGAAGCGCTTGGGACTAGCGACGAGCAGTACTTC
CASSEALGTSDEQYF
>TRBV18|TRBJ2-3|NA|15|NA
TGTGCCAGCCGGATTACAGGAGACGGGACAGATACGCAGTATTTT
CASRITGDGTDTQYF
>TRBV6-2/TRBV6-3|TRBJ1-5|TRBD1|16|NA
TGTGCCAGCAGTGACCGGACAGGGGGCGTCGGTCAGCCCCAGCATTTT
CASSDRTGGVGQPQHF
>TRBV9|TRBJ1-2|NA|15|NA
TGTGCCAGCAGCGTAGATAGTCAGGGTGGCTATGGCTACACCTTC
CASSVDSQGGYGYTF
>TRBV4-3|TRBJ1-2|NA|14|NA
TGCGCCAGCAGCCAAGATAACAGTAACTATGGCTACACCTTC
CASSQDNSNYGYTF
>TRBV10-3|TRBJ2-1|TRBD2|15|NA
TGTGCCATCAGGACGACTAGCGGGGGACGGGATGAGCAGTTCTTC
CAIRTTSGGRDEQFF
>TRBV13|TRBJ1-1|NA|14|few
TGTGCCAGCAGCACCGGACGGGGAAGCACTGAAGCTTTCTTT
CASSTGRGSTEAFF
>TRBV6-1|TRBJ2-3|TRBD2|16|NA
TGTGCCAGCAGTGAATTAAGCGGGGGCCGCACAGATACGCAGTATTTT
CASSELSGGRTDTQYF
>TRBV5-1|TRBJ2-2|TRBD2|15|NA
TGCGCCAGCACTGGGGGACTAGCCCCCTCCGGGGAGCTGTTTTTT
CASTGGLAPSGELFF
>TRBV29-1|TRBJ2-1|NA|14|NA
TGCAGCGCCCGTTGGGGCAACTCCTACAATGAGCAGTTCTTC
CSARWGNSYNEQFF
>TRBV19|TRBJ1-2|NA|11|NA
TGTGCCAGTAGGTCAGGGAATGGCTACACCTTC
CASRSGNGYTF
>TRBV28|TRBJ1-2|NA|16|NA
TGTGCCAGCAGATCGAGGACAGCGCCTATTAACTATGGCTACACCTTC
CASRSRTAPINYGYTF
>TRBV14|TRBJ2-1|NA|13|once
TGTGCCAGCAGCCAATCTATTAACAATGAGCAGTTCTTC
CASSQSINNEQFF
>TRBV10-3|TRBJ1-6|NA|17|few
TGTGCCATCAGTCCAACGACAGGAGGCTCCTATAATTCACCCCTCCACTTT
CAISPTTGGSYNSPLHF
>TRBV27|TRBJ1-1|TRBD1|14|NA
TGTGCCAGCATCCCGACAGGGGGTGGAACTGAAGCTTTCTTT
CASIPTGGGTEAFF
>TRBV7-6|TRBJ2-7|NA|17|NA
TGTGCCAGCAGCTTAACCGCTGGGGAAACAGGGATCTACGAGCAGTACTTC
CASSLTAGETGIYEQYF
>TRBV3-1/TRBV3-2|TRBJ1-4|NA|15|NA
TGTGCCAGCAGCCAAGAACCGGGACTTTCTGAAAAACTGTTTTTT
CASSQEPGLSEKLFF
>TRBV30|TRBJ1-2|NA|14|NA
TGTGCCTGGACCCAAAGTGGGGGGAACTATGGCTACACCTTC
CAWTQSGGNYGYTF
>TRBV27|TRBJ2-7|NA|13|NA
TGTGCCAGCCAATCAAACACGGGATACGAGCAGTACTTC
CASQSNTGYEQYF
>TRBV29-1|TRBJ1-3|NA|14|NA
TGCAGCGTTGTGCAGGGGTCAGGTGGAAACACCATATATTTT
CSVVQGSGGNTIYF
>TRBV7-2|TRBJ2-7|TRBD1|16|NA
TGTGCCAGCAGCTTAGCGCTCGGGACAGGGGCGGGCGAGCAGTACTTC
CASSLALGTGAGEQYF
>TRBV5-1|TRBJ2-7|NA|15|NA
TGCGCCAGCAGCTTGGCTCTTAGCGGAGCCTACGAGCAGTACTTC
CASSLALSGAYEQYF
>TRBV19|TRBJ1-1|TRBD1|15|NA
TGTGCCAGTAGTTCCAAACAGGGGAAGAACACTGAAGCTTTCTTT
CASSSKQGKNTEAFF
>TRBV19|TRBJ2-3|TRBD1|14|few
TGTGCCAGTAGTATAGGAACAGGGGGAGTTACGCAGTATTTT
CASSIGTGGVTQYF
>TRBV15|TRBJ2-3|TRBD2|15|once
TGTGCCACCAGCAGAGGCGGGGGGAGCTCAGATACGCAGTATTTT
CATSRGGGSSDTQYF
>TRBV5-5|TRBJ2-3|TRBD2|15|NA
TGTGCCAGCAGCCCGGGACTAGCGGGGACAGATACGCAGTATTTT
CASSPGLAGTDTQYF
>TRBV27|TRBJ1-4|NA|14|NA
TGTGCCAGCAGTTGGACAGTCGATAATGAAAAACTGTTTTTT
CASSWTVDNEKLFF
>TRBV5-1|TRBJ1-6|TRBD1|18|NA
TGCGCCAGCAGCTTCCTCCGTGGCGGGACAGGGGGAATTTCACCCCTCCACTTT
CASSFLRGGTGGISPLHF
>TRBV5-1|TRBJ2-7|TRBD2|16|NA
TGCGCCAGCAGCTTGGGGGTAGCGGGAGGTTCCTACGAGCAGTACTTC
CASSLGVAGGSYEQYF
>TRBV7-9|TRBJ2-6|NA|17|NA
TGTGCCAGCAGCTCCCGCCCAGGGGTGAGGGGGGCCAACGTCCTGACTTTC
CASSSRPGVRGANVLTF